What follows describes a single TCR beta chain. The target antigen is unknown. TCR beta CDR3 sequences were amplified from RNA transcripts. The TCR CDR3 was amplified in a first-round RT-PCR using the HTBI primer set. Via MiXCR, TCRdb re-called the multiplex PCR reads, giving one row per CDR3 protein. The sample shows a few hundred thousand distinct CDR3 sequences, under 15% of them seen only once. The data were taken from a study of T cells in Graves' hyperthyroidism and ophthalmopathy. The study's findings and limits: In blood, most of the thyroid clonotypes expanded above 0.001 were also present. Onset of ophthalmopathy came a median 6.5 months after the model predicted it.

Diagnosing involved the use of clinical symptoms, serum thyroxine and TRAb, thyroid ultrasound and orbital computed tomography. PBMCs stemmed from around 9.3 ml fresh peripheral blood. The sample was blood. The receptor's source is a woman aged 25 to 39 with Graves' hyperthyroidism.

The CDR3 spells CASSQLRGISYEQYF. The CDR3 DNA follows: TGTGCCAGCAGCCAATTACGGGGTATCTCCTACGAGCAGTACTTC. The chain carries TRBV3-1 and TRBJ2-7, with D possibly matching TRBD2 (5 bases). CDR3 length: 15 residues. Trimming removed 2 bases at V and 0 bases at J, with 11 bases between. Germline loops: CDR1 LGHDT, CDR2 YNNKEL (reference sequence).